One sample yielded the 21 T cell receptor beta chains listed below, sequenced in a study of shared clonotypes between healthy human individuals. Assay: immunoSEQ multiplex PCR; the TCRdb copy retains only in-frame clones and omits some. The sample holds 1.5 million to 1.9 million clones, 95% to 99% seen once. The sample was naive CD4+ T cells sorted from blood. Subset defined: CD45RA+ positively selected. The receptors derive from a man in his thirties or forties in good health.

The chain couples TRBV10-3 to TRBJ2-5; no firm D call. The CDR3 runs 14 residues. Trimming pared 4 bases from V and 6 bases from J, leaving 15 bases between. From germline, CDR1 is ENHRY and CDR2 SYGVKD. Written as DNA, the CDR3 is TGTGCCATCAGTGGGGCCGGGCTTGGGCAGACCCAGTACTTC. It yields the protein CAISGAGLGQTQYF.

This chain's CDR3 is CASSPGPIGELFF. The CDR3 DNA follows: TGTGCCAGCAGCCCAGGACCCATCGGGGAGCTGTTTTTT. J is TRBJ2-2 and V is TRBV11-2, with D unclear. V lost 5 bases and J lost 7, with 11 bases in between. The CDR3 extends over 13 amino acids. Germline V CDR1 and CDR2: SGHAT, FQNNGV.

V gene TRBV2 combines with J gene TRBJ2-2, with 7 bases fitting TRBD2. Germline values: CDR1 SNHLY, CDR2 FYNNEI. The length of the CDR3 is 15 residues. Losses at the gene ends were 2 bases for V and 6 bases for J; bases not matched to a gene: 6. CDR3 nucleotides: TGTGCCAGCAGTGAACAGCGGGATTGGGCCGGGGAGCTGTTTTTT. It encodes CASSEQRDWAGELFF.

The chain carries TRBV27 and TRBJ2-1; 7 bases agree with TRBD2. The CDR3 is made up of 16 amino acids. Germline V lookup: CDR1 MNHEY, CDR2 SMNVEV (reference sequence). Losses at the gene ends were 0 bases for V and 8 bases for J; bases not matched to a gene: 10. Here the CDR3 reads CASSLSGEGLLYEQFF. CDR3 bases: TGTGCCAGCAGTTTATCAGGGGAGGGTCTTTTATATGAGCAGTTCTTC.

V usage is TRBV2 and J usage is TRBJ2-5; D gene uncertain. Trimming shortened V by 1 base and J by 2 bases, and 8 bases separated the two germline ends. The CDR3 totals 14 residues. The germline V gene encodes CDR1 SNHLY and CDR2 FYNNEI. In DNA, the CDR3 is TGTGCCAGCAGTGAAGTGTGGGAACAAGAGACCCAGTACTTC. It translates to CASSEVWEQETQYF.

This clone was detected only once. Different DNA sequences within this sample yield the same CDR3. V is TRBV10-3 and J is TRBJ1-5; possibly TRBD1 for D (6 bases). The CDR3 has 15 amino acids. Per the germline V gene, CDR1 is ENHRY and CDR2 is SYGVKD. Trimming left V 0 bases short and J 6 bases short, with 12 bases between. The CDR3 reads CAISESGRGGQPQHF. The CDR3 DNA follows: TGTGCCATCAGTGAGTCGGGCAGGGGAGGTCAGCCCCAGCATTTT.

The table lists this clone with a count of one. The CDR3 here is CASSARGSGSSYEQYF. CDR3 in DNA: TGTGCCAGCAGCGCCCGGGGGAGCGGGAGTTCCTACGAGCAGTACTTC. V and J are TRBV9 and TRBJ2-7, with 8 positions matching TRBD2. The CDR3 is made up of 16 amino acids. V lost 3 bases, J lost 1 base, and 9 bases stayed unmatched. Germline values: CDR1 SGDLS, CDR2 YYNGEE.

In this sample, this clone turned up once. The J gene is TRBJ2-7, the V gene TRBV30; a weak D match, TRBD1 (6 bases). Trimming cost V 5 bases and J 3 bases, with 14 bases left between them. CDR1 and CDR2 (germline): GTSNPN, SVGIG (reference sequence). The length of the CDR3 is 13 residues. CDR3 sequence: CAWGRQQGYEQYF. Here the CDR3 DNA reads TGTGCCTGGGGTAGACAACAGGGCTACGAGCAGTACTTC.

The J gene is TRBJ2-1, the V gene TRBV7-2, with D perhaps TRBD2 (6 bases). The CDR3 is 15 residues long. Deletions cut 3 bases from V and 3 bases from J, with 12 bases between. CDR1 is SGHTA and CDR2 is FQGNSA in the germline V gene. This CDR3 is CASSLGGTDYNEQFF. In DNA form, the CDR3 reads TGTGCCAGCAGCTTGGGCGGGACCGACTACAATGAGCAGTTCTTC.

This chain links TRBV28 with TRBJ2-6; 9 bases agree with TRBD1. Trimming cost V 5 bases and J 0 bases; bases outside gene matches: 11. Germline assignment: CDR1 MDHEN and CDR2 SYDVKM. This CDR3 is built from 19 residues. CDR3 nucleotides: TGTGCCAGCAGTGGGGGGACAGGGCAAACGTACTCTGGGGCCAACGTCCTGACTTTC. It translates to CASSGGTGQTYSGANVLTF.

This chain connects TRBV28 to TRBJ2-7; D unresolved. Germline assignment: CDR1 MDHEN and CDR2 SYDVKM. Trimming removed 5 bases from V and 4 bases from J, with 12 bases in between. CDR3 size: 13 residues. CDR3 loop: CASSQPMSYEQYF. CDR3 nucleotides: TGTGCCAGCAGTCAACCGATGTCGTACGAGCAGTACTTC. The full variable domain, in which reference TRBV28 and TRBJ2-7 provide the parts outside the CDR3, is DVKVTQSSRYLVKRTGEKVFLECVQDMDHENMFWYRQDPGLGLRLIYFSYDVKMKEKGDIPEGYSVSREKKERFSLILESASTNQTSMYLCASSQPMSYEQYFGPGTRLTVT.

V usage is TRBV15 and J usage is TRBJ1-3; unclear D gene. This CDR3 comprises 14 residues. The germline V gene encodes CDR1 LNHNV and CDR2 YYDKDF (reference sequence). V was shortened by 1 base and J by 0 bases, with 4 bases between the two germline ends. The CDR3 sequence: CATSRANSGNTIYF. The CDR3 bases are TGTGCCACCAGCAGAGCAAACTCTGGAAACACCATATATTTT.

The chain is built from TRBV29-1 and TRBJ1-2, with D possibly matching TRBD1 (6 bases). Trimming removed 4 bases at V and 3 bases at J, with 15 bases between. The CDR3 has 14 amino acids. Germline-derived CDR1 and CDR2 are SQVTM and ANQGSEA. The CDR3 is CSVAAGTLDYGYTF. CDR3 DNA: TGCAGCGTTGCGGCGGGGACACTTGACTATGGCTACACCTTC.

The genes are TRBV6-5 and TRBJ2-7, with TRBD1 matching 8 bases. Unmatched junction bases numbered 9, after V lost 8 bases and J lost 3 bases. In germline, CDR1 is MNHEY, CDR2 SVGAGI. The CDR3 totals 14 residues. CDR3 in amino acids: CASARTGNGYEQYF. In DNA, the CDR3 is TGTGCCAGCGCCAGGACAGGGAATGGCTACGAGCAGTACTTC.

The chain employs TRBV9 and TRBJ1-3, with D possibly matching TRBD1 (6 bases). The CDR3 covers 17 residues. Germline V lookup: CDR1 SGDLS, CDR2 YYNGEE. V was pared by 4 bases and J by 0 bases, with 17 bases between. The CDR3 DNA reads TGTGCCAGCAGCCCAGGGGACTTCAGCCTCTCTGGAAACACCATATATTTT. This gives the protein CASSPGDFSLSGNTIYF.

The V gene is TRBV14, the J gene TRBJ2-3; 7 nucleotides match TRBD2. CDR3 length: 14 residues. Germline lookup yields CDR1 SGHDN and CDR2 FVKESK. Trimming cost V 3 bases and J 2 bases; bases outside gene matches: 2. CDR3 loop: CASSHRDYTDTQYF. Written as DNA, the CDR3 is TGTGCCAGCAGCCACCGGGACTACACAGATACGCAGTATTTT.

J is TRBJ1-5 and V is TRBV19; D remains unclear. The germline V and J ends were trimmed by 7 bases and 11 bases, with 18 bases remaining between them. Germline V lookup: CDR1 LNHDA, CDR2 SQIVND (reference sequence). CDR3 length: 13 residues. CDR3 in amino acids: CASISPSSLSQHF. CDR3 coding DNA: TGTGCCAGTATATCCCCCTCGAGTTTGTCCCAGCATTTT.

The gene calls are TRBV27 and TRBJ2-2, with 8 positions matching TRBD2. J lost 2 bases, V lost 5 bases, and 10 bases had no gene match. The CDR3 covers 17 residues. Germline assignment: CDR1 MNHEY and CDR2 SMNVEV (reference sequence). The CDR3: CASSPFFSGVNTGELFF. The CDR3 nucleotides read TGTGCCAGCAGTCCTTTTTTTAGCGGGGTTAACACCGGGGAGCTGTTTTTT.

J is TRBJ2-3 and V is TRBV5-1; D is undetermined. Per the germline V gene, CDR1 is SGHRS and CDR2 is YFSETQ. The CDR3 totals 13 residues. Trimming removed 4 bases at V and 4 bases at J, with 10 bases between. CDR3 DNA: TGCGCCAGCAGCATCCTAGGAGCAGATACGCAGTATTTT. Amino acids: CASSILGADTQYF.

The rearrangement links TRBV11-2 to TRBJ2-7; D gene uncertain. Germline assignment: CDR1 SGHAT and CDR2 FQNNGV. The CDR3 totals 9 residues. With 6 bases removed from V and 6 bases from J, the gap between germline ends came to 3 bases. In nucleotides, the CDR3 is TGTGCCAGCAGGCTCGAGCAGTACTTC. As protein: CASRLEQYF.

This sequence joins TRBV5-6 and TRBJ2-7; D not resolved. This CDR3 has 14 amino acids. Germline V CDR1 and CDR2: SGHDT, YYEEEE. Trimming removed 2 bases at V and 0 bases at J, with 9 bases between. CDR3 sequence (DNA): TGTGCCAGCAGCTTCGCTTGGAGCTCCTACGAGCAGTACTTC. It specifies CASSFAWSSYEQYF.